This T cell receptor beta chain was observed in a study of Ad26.COV2.S vaccination and SARS-CoV-2 variants. Study-wide points: Substantial breadth was reportedly displayed by spike-specific CD8+ and CD4+ T cell responses after vaccination.

Treatment specified: some 20 received Ad26.COV2.S at low or high dose, single or two shots; several received placebo; per-sample allocation not given. Collection of samples fell on day 63 after the first vaccine or placebo injection. Method: immunoSEQ multiplex PCR; TCRdb's copy keeps in-frame clones and lacks some. The table has around 420,000 clones, around nine tenths seen once. About this clone: Its matching antigen is unknown.

Germline CDR1 and CDR2: MNHEY and SVGEGT. The CDR3 has 12 residues. The germline V and J ends were trimmed by 4 bases and 4 bases, with 7 bases remaining between them. The receptor was isolated from a person aged 18-65 years who received the Ad26.COV2.S COVID-19 vaccine or a placebo. Sequencing used peripheral blood, obtained in a trial of Ad26.COV2.S vaccine versus placebo. The chain carries TRBV6-2 or TRBV6-3 and TRBJ1-2; D is unresolved. CDR3 sequence (DNA): TGTGCCAGCAGTTCGGACGGCTATGGCTACACCTTC. It specifies CASSSDGYGYTF.